This TCR beta chain was observed in a study of blood T cell repertoires in COVID-19. In this sample, this clone turned up a few times. This table comes from immunoSEQ multiplex PCR, and its TCRdb copy is limited to in-frame clones, with some not included. The table lists around 170,000 clones, 65% to 85% of them singletons. Germline V lookup: CDR1 KGHSH, CDR2 LQKENI. V lost 2 bases and J 10 bases, leaving 11 bases between the germline ends. The length of the CDR3 is 13 residues. This receptor was obtained from a woman in her sixties or seventies with acute or convalescent COVID-19. The chain is built from TRBV18 and TRBJ2-2; D is possibly TRBD2 (6 bases). Sequencing input: peripheral blood. The chain's CDR3 is CASSPGGWKELFF. CDR3 DNA sequence: TGTGCCAGCTCACCAGGAGGGTGGAAGGAGCTGTTTTTT.